The sequence of this T cell receptor beta chain was determined in a study of radiation and T cells in renal cell carcinoma. Study-wide points: Top tumor clonotypes rose in blood 2 weeks post-radiation, then contracted.

The CDR3 is 13 amino acids. Per germline, CDR1 LGHNA and CDR2 YNFKEQ. The V gene lost 1 base and the J gene lost 8 bases, with 6 bases spanning the gap. Notes on this clone: The antigen remains unidentified.

Repertoires were generated with immunoSEQ multiplex PCR, while TCRdb's copy carries only in-frame clones and drops some. The repertoire holds tens of thousands of clones, with 75% to 85% as singletons. As to time point: baseline pretreatment blood. Stated treatment: 15 Gy SBRT to primary tumor, nephrectomy 4 weeks later. The patient's renal cell carcinoma had clear cell pathology. Here the sequenced sample was blood, taken from a patient whose treatment included radiotherapy and nephrectomy. V is TRBV4-2 and J is TRBJ1-6; D unclear. The source of this sequence is a woman in her seventies with renal cell carcinoma. The CDR3 reads CASSQAKDSPLHF. CDR3 sequence (DNA): TGTGCCAGCAGCCAAGCCAAGGATTCACCCCTCCACTTT.